The clone carrying this T cell receptor beta chain counts as medium-sized (0.01 to 0.1%). Its antigen is still unknown. This record belongs to a study of vaccination and CD4 T cells after COVID-19. The study sequenced cultured CD4+ T cell DNA using the Oncomine TCR Beta short-read assay. DNA came from CD4+ T cells after culture. TCRdb independently ran MiXCR on the PCR reads; one entry per CDR3 protein. The table lists several thousand distinct CDR3 sequences, around a third of them singletons, with roughly 37% in the top ten. Treatment meaning: approximately nine-day PBMC culture with coronavirus spike peptide pools or control peptides (ViraFEST assay). Unexposed donor CD4+ T cells predated the COVID-19 pandemic, collected 2011-2018. ViraFEST used peptide pools to expand antigen-specific T cells before TCR sequencing. Four cold-coronavirus spikes and SARS-CoV-2 S/N served to probe CD4+ T cells taken from unexposed donors, cells permitting.

The CDR3 runs 15 residues. V lost 2 bases, J lost 9 bases, and 10 bases stayed unmatched. Germline lookup yields CDR1 LNHNV and CDR2 YYDKDF (reference sequence). The sequenced sample consisted of CD4+ T cells from blood, cultured in vitro. This TCR derives from a human donor in good health. This sequence joins TRBV15 and TRBJ1-5, with TRBD1 matching over 7 bases. CDR3 sequence (DNA): TGTGCCACCAGCAGACGCACAGGGGACTTGGGGCCCCAGCATTTT. Translating it yields CATSRRTGDLGPQHF.